One and the same sample provided the 5 T cell receptor beta chains below, sequenced in a study of T cells in Graves' hyperthyroidism and ophthalmopathy. TCR beta CDR3 regions were amplified from RNA. A set of HTBI primers served as the primers for a first-round RT-PCR of the TCR CDR3. TCRdb reprocessed the multiplex PCR reads via MiXCR and lists one record per CDR3 protein. The repertoire holds around 760,000 distinct CDR3 sequences, with 35% as singletons. Sequencing was carried out using blood. These receptors all come from a woman aged 35 to 49 with Graves' hyperthyroidism.

This rearrangement joins TRBV5-1 to TRBJ1-1, with D possibly being TRBD1 (6 bases). V was cut by 0 bases and J by 1 base, with 13 bases left in between. In germline, CDR1 is SGHRS, CDR2 YFSETQ. CDR3 length equals 16 residues. CDR3 sequence (DNA): TGCGCCAGCAGCTTGGACAGGGCATTTGGGAACACTGAAGCTTTCTTT. Encoded protein: CASSLDRAFGNTEAFF.

This clonotype was counted between two and nine times. The chain uses TRBV7-2 and TRBJ1-1; tentatively, D is TRBD1 (5 bases). The ends were cut back, 2 bases at V and 1 base at J, with 11 bases in the middle. The length of the CDR3 is 15 residues. The germline V gene has CDR1 SGHTA and CDR2 FQGNSA. The CDR3 DNA follows: TGTGCCAGCAGCTTAACGAGGGACCCGAACACTGAAGCTTTCTTT. It specifies CASSLTRDPNTEAFF. The complete variable domain, with remaining parts taken from reference TRBV7-2 and TRBJ1-1, reads GAGVSQSPSNKVTEKGKDVELRCDPISGHTALYWYRQSLGQGLEFLIYFQGNSAPDKSGLPSDRFSAERTGGSVSTLTIQRTQQEDSAVYLCASSLTRDPNTEAFFGQGTRLTVV.

CDR3 loop: CASSAALFGEQYF. CDR3 in DNA: TGTGCCAGCAGCGCAGCTCTCTTTGGAGAGCAGTACTTC. This sequence joins TRBV9 and TRBJ2-7; D is uncertain. The germline gives CDR1 SGDLS, CDR2 YYNGEE. The CDR3 totals 13 residues. The ends were cut back, 3 bases at V and 7 bases at J, with 14 bases in the middle.

This clonotype was seen many times. V and J are TRBV7-2 and TRBJ2-2; tentative D call: TRBD2 (6 bases). The CDR3 spans 14 residues. V dropped 5 bases and J dropped 10 bases, with 17 bases sitting between them. The V gene's germline CDR1 is SGHTA and CDR2 FQGNSA. The CDR3 here is CASSPWAGGEELFF. The CDR3 DNA is TGTGCCAGCAGCCCATGGGCAGGAGGGGAGGAGCTGTTTTTT.

The J gene is TRBJ1-2, the V gene TRBV6-5; the match to TRBD1 covers 7 bases. After removal of 8 bases from V and 4 bases from J, the junction contained 7 bases not matched to a gene. The germline V gene has CDR1 MNHEY and CDR2 SVGAGI. The length of the CDR3 is 13 residues. CDR3 loop: CASGQTGLYGYTF. The CDR3 DNA follows: TGTGCCAGCGGACAGACAGGGCTCTATGGCTACACCTTC.